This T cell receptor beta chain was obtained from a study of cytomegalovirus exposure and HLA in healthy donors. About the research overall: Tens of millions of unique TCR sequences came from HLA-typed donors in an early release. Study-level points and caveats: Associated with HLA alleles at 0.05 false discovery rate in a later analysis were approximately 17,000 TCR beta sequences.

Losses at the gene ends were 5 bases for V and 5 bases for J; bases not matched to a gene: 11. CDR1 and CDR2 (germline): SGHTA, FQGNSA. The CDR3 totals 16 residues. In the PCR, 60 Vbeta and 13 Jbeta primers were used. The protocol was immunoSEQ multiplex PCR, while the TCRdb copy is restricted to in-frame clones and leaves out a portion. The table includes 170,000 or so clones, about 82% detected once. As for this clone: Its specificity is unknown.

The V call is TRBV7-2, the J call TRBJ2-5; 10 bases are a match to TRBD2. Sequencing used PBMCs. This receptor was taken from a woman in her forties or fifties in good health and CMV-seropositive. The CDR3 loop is CASSAGSGRAGETQYF. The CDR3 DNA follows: TGTGCCAGCAGCGCGGGCAGCGGGAGGGCCGGGGAGACCCAGTACTTC.